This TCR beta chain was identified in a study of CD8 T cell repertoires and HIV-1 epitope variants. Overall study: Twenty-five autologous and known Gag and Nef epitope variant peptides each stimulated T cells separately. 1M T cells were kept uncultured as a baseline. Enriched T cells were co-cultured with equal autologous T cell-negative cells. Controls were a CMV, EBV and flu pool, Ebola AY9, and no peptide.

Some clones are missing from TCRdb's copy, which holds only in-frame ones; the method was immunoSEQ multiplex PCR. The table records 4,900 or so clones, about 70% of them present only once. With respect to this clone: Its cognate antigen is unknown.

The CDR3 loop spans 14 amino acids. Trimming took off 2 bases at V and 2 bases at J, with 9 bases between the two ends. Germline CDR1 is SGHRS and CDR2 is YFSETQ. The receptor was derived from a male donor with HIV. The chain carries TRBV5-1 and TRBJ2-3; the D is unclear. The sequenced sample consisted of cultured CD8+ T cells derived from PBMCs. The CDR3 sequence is CASSLTEYTDTQYF. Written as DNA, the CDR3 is TGCGCCAGCAGCTTAACAGAGTACACAGATACGCAGTATTTT.